This TCR beta chain was recovered during a study of blood T cell repertoires in COVID-19. Study-wide context: Specimens from acute and convalescent COVID-19 originated in the United States, Italy and Spain.

The method was immunoSEQ multiplex PCR; TCRdb's version includes in-frame clones alone and lacks a portion of them. The sample yields about 160,000 clones, approximately 90% seen once. This CDR3 has 12 amino acids. Germline V gene data show CDR1 as SQVTM and CDR2 as ANQGSEA. V shed 4 bases and J shed 0 bases, with 6 bases lying between them. The sample comprised peripheral blood. This clonotype was obtained from a man between 18 and 29 years old with acute or convalescent COVID-19. The chain employs TRBV29-1 and TRBJ1-1; D gene uncertain. The CDR3: CSVAILNTEAFF. Written as DNA, the CDR3 is TGCAGCGTTGCAATTCTGAACACTGAAGCTTTCTTT.